This T cell receptor (beta chain) was observed in a study of blood T cell repertoires in COVID-19. About the study: COVID-19 samples, acute and convalescent, were from the United States, Italy and Spain. The cDNA or gDNA used as material had been derived from T cells, B-cell-depleted T cells, or PBMCs.

The authors' processing: By means of reference gene primer amplification, nucleated cell counts were estimated. The repertoire was sequenced with immunoSEQ multiplex PCR; TCRdb's copy has only in-frame clones and lacks some. The V and J calls and clone size come from that table; D and trimming were worked out from the DNA. The table has under 85,000 clones, around 80% seen once; the top ten hold 20% to 25%. There are 15 residues in the CDR3. Trimming took 6 bases from V and 5 from J, leaving 17 bases between them. Per germline, CDR1 MNHEY and CDR2 SVGAGI. The clonotype was recovered from a human donor in a cohort sampled during active COVID-19. Material: peripheral blood. The V gene is TRBV6-5, the J gene TRBJ2-1, with D perhaps matching TRBD2 (6 bases). For the CDR3, the DNA is TGTGCCAGCAGCCCCTTCGGGGGATATGACAATGAGCAGTTCTTC. Translating it yields CASSPFGGYDNEQFF.